These 18 T cell receptor beta chains were sequenced from one sample in a study of OX40 agonist ivuxolimab in advanced cancers. Assay: immunoSEQ multiplex PCR; the TCRdb copy retains only in-frame clones and omits some. This table holds some 81,000 clones, almost 85% found once. Sample: CD4+ or CD8+ T cells sorted from blood, taken in a trial of the OX40 agonist ivuxolimab. These receptors were obtained from an adult with an advanced solid tumor such as melanoma, head and neck, liver or kidney cancer.

This clone came up a few times. The chain employs TRBV6-1 and TRBJ1-3; D may be TRBD1 (5 bases). This CDR3 is 14 amino acids long. Germline V gene lookup returns CDR1 MNHNS and CDR2 SASEGT. The V end was cut by 6 bases, the J end by 3 bases, with 12 bases between. CDR3 sequence: CASSPAGFGNTIYF. The DNA for the CDR3 is TGTGCCAGCAGCCCCGCAGGGTTTGGAAACACCATATATTTT.

The chain carries TRBV25-1 and TRBJ2-2; no clear D. V lost 4 bases to trimming and J lost 3 bases, with 9 bases between them. Per the germline V gene, CDR1 is MGHDK and CDR2 is SYGVNS. The CDR3 sequence is 14 residues long. The CDR3 DNA is TGTGCCAGCAGTGCCCCTGGACACACCGGGGAGCTGTTTTTT. Encoded protein: CASSAPGHTGELFF.

This clone was counted only a few times. The V call is TRBV7-8, the J call TRBJ2-1, with TRBD2 matching 7 bases. The CDR3 sequence is 15 residues long. With V trimmed by 5 bases and J by 6 bases, 10 bases remained unmatched. Germline V lookup: CDR1 SGHVS, CDR2 FQNEAQ. The CDR3 sequence is CASSLRDYSSNEQFF. CDR3 DNA: TGTGCCAGCAGCCTCCGGGACTACTCATCCAATGAGCAGTTCTTC.

This clone was counted a few times. The CDR3 loop reads CASSQGEGQPQHF. The CDR3 DNA is TGTGCCAGTAGTCAAGGGGAGGGTCAGCCCCAGCATTTT. The rearrangement uses TRBV19 and TRBJ1-5, with D possibly TRBD1 on 5 matching bases. This CDR3 contains 13 residues. Germline assignment: CDR1 LNHDA and CDR2 SQIVND (reference sequence). The ends were cut back, 5 bases at V and 6 bases at J, with 11 bases in the middle.

This rearrangement joins TRBV4-2 to TRBJ2-2; D is perhaps TRBD2 (8 bases). The V end lost 4 bases, the J end lost 7 bases, and 19 bases lay between the germline ends. The CDR3 covers 16 residues. CDR1 LGHNA and CDR2 YNFKEQ come from the germline V gene. The CDR3 loop reads CASSPGGLVGIGELFF. The CDR3 bases are TGTGCCAGCAGCCCAGGGGGACTAGTCGGTATCGGGGAGCTGTTTTTT.

V gene TRBV5-1 combines with J gene TRBJ1-2; 10 positions match TRBD1. The CDR3 extends over 14 amino acids. J was trimmed by 6 bases and V by 3 bases; bases with no gene match: 5. From germline, CDR1 is SGHRS and CDR2 YFSETQ. This CDR3 is CASSWTGGRDGYTF. Written as DNA, the CDR3 is TGCGCCAGCAGCTGGACAGGGGGGAGGGATGGCTACACCTTC.

CDR3 sequence (DNA): TGTGCCAGCTCCCCGAGTCAGGGGAACAATGAGCAGTTCTTC. It encodes CASSPSQGNNEQFF. The rearrangement links TRBV18 to TRBJ2-1, with D perhaps TRBD1 (6 bases). Germline V gene data show CDR1 as KGHSH and CDR2 as LQKENI. Trimming pared 6 bases from V and 5 bases from J, leaving 14 bases between. The CDR3 loop spans 14 amino acids.

Written as DNA, the CDR3 is TGCGCCAGCAGCCCCTTATCCCAGGGAGGATCTTACGAGCAGTACTTC. As protein: CASSPLSQGGSYEQYF. This sequence joins TRBV5-1 and TRBJ2-7; TRBD2 is a possible D gene (6 bases). This CDR3 comprises 16 residues. Trimming pared 4 bases from V and 4 bases from J, leaving 21 bases between. Germline V gene data show CDR1 as SGHRS and CDR2 as YFSETQ.

This chain joins TRBV7-2 and TRBJ2-7, with 9 nucleotides matching TRBD2. Trimming removed 3 bases from V and 3 bases from J; junction bases left unmatched: 6. Germline V CDR1 and CDR2: SGHTA, FQGNSA. The CDR3 loop spans 15 amino acids. The CDR3 nucleotides are TGTGCCAGCAGCTTCGAAGCGGGGGGTCTCTACGAGCAGTACTTC. Translation: CASSFEAGGLYEQYF.

The DNA for the CDR3 is TGTGCCAGCTCACCATCGACAGTCGGAATGAACACTGAAGCTTTCTTT. This codes for CASSPSTVGMNTEAFF. The chain is built from TRBV18 and TRBJ1-1, with a possible D match to TRBD1 (5 bases). From germline, CDR1 is KGHSH and CDR2 LQKENI. This CDR3 is built from 16 residues. Trimming removed 2 bases at V and 0 bases at J, with 13 bases between.

The rearrangement links TRBV6-6 to TRBJ2-7; D could derive from TRBD1 or TRBD2 (5 bases each). Deletions cut 0 bases from V and 0 bases from J, with 9 bases between. This CDR3 has 15 residues. Germline V gene data show CDR1 as MNHNY and CDR2 as SVGAGI (reference sequence). The CDR3 DNA reads TGTGCCAGCAGTTACTCGGGAGACAGCTCCTACGAGCAGTACTTC. It yields the protein CASSYSGDSSYEQYF.

The J gene is TRBJ1-2, the V gene TRBV7-2; 7 nucleotides line up with TRBD1. This CDR3 comprises 15 residues. Germline CDR1 reads SGHTA; CDR2 reads FQGNSA. After removal of 3 bases from V and 8 bases from J, the junction contained 12 bases not matched to a gene. The CDR3 is CASSLGNRGDLGYTF. CDR3 DNA sequence: TGTGCCAGCAGCTTGGGGAACAGGGGTGACCTCGGCTACACCTTC.

The sample holds a few counts of this clone. The rearrangement uses TRBV30 and TRBJ1-1; 7 bases fit TRBD1. V lost 3 bases to trimming and J lost 5 bases; unmatched junction nucleotides: 6. The germline gives CDR1 GTSNPN, CDR2 SVGIG (reference sequence). The CDR3 extends over 13 amino acids. The CDR3 nucleotides are TGTGCCTGGAGCCCGACAGGGTTAACTGAAGCTTTCTTT. Protein sequence: CAWSPTGLTEAFF.

The rearrangement joins TRBV21-1 to TRBJ2-7; the D call TRBD1 from the table was never checked on the DNA. TRBV21-1 is flagged as a pseudogene. The CDR3 consists of 13 residues. CDR3 region: CASRPWGFSEQYF. CDR3 sequence (DNA): TGTGCCAGCAGGCCCTGGGGCTTTTCCGAGCAGTACTTC.

A note on this clone: This specimen includes other DNA sequences encoding the same CDR3. The rearrangement uses TRBV30 and TRBJ1-5; D ambiguous. Trimming pared 7 bases from V and 1 base from J, leaving 11 bases between. Germline V gene sequence: CDR1 GTSNPN, CDR2 SVGIG (reference sequence). There are 13 residues in the CDR3. The CDR3, as DNA: TGTGCCTCATCGGACCGGAGCAATCAGCCCCAGCATTTT. It encodes CASSDRSNQPQHF.

The rearrangement links TRBV5-6 to TRBJ2-5; D not resolved. The CDR3 contains 16 residues. The V gene's germline CDR1 is SGHDT and CDR2 YYEEEE. Between the trimmed V and J ends, which lost 4 bases and 5 bases, there was a span of 21 bases. The CDR3 loop reads CASSISAPGGWETQYF. The CDR3 nucleotides are TGTGCCAGCAGCATATCCGCCCCCGGCGGTTGGGAGACCCAGTACTTC. Full variable domain (outside the CDR3, taken from reference TRBV5-6 and TRBJ2-5): DAGVTQSPTHLIKTRGQQVTLRCSPKSGHDTVSWYQQALGQGPQFIFQYYEEEERQRGNFPDRFSGHQFPNYSSELNVNALLLGDSALYLCASSISAPGGWETQYFGPGTRLLVL.

The J gene is TRBJ2-7, the V gene TRBV5-1, with D possibly matching TRBD1 (6 bases). The CDR3 covers 11 residues. V lost 3 bases to trimming and J lost 7 bases, with 8 bases between them. From germline, CDR1 is SGHRS and CDR2 YFSETQ. The CDR3 reads CASSSQGEQYF. The CDR3 DNA reads TGCGCCAGCAGCTCGCAGGGGGAGCAGTACTTC.

V gene TRBV5-6 combines with J gene TRBJ1-3; D gene ambiguous. The V gene lost 0 bases and the J gene lost 0 bases, with 10 bases spanning the gap. The CDR3 consists of 16 residues. Germline assignment: CDR1 SGHDT and CDR2 YYEEEE. The DNA for the CDR3 is TGTGCCAGCAGCTTGGCAATTACTTACTCTGGAAACACCATATATTTT. Its translation is CASSLAITYSGNTIYF.